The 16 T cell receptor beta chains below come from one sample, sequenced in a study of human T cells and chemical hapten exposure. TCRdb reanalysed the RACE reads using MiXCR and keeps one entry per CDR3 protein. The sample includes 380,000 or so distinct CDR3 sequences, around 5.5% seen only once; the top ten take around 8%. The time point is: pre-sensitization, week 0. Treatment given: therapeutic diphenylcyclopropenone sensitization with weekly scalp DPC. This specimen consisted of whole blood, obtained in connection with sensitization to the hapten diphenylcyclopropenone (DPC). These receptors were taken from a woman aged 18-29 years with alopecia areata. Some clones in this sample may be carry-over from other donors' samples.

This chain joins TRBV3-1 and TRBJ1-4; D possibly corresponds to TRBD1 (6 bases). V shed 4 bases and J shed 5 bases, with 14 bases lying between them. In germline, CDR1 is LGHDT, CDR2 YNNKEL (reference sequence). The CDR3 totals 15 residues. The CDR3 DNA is TGTGCCAGCAGCCCACGACAGGAAGCAAATGAAAAACTGTTTTTT. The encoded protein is CASSPRQEANEKLFF.

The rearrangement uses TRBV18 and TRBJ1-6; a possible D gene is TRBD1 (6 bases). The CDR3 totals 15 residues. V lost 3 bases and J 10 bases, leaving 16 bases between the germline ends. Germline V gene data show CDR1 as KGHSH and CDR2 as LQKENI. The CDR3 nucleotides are TGTGCCAGCTCACCTACAGGTACTGGACAGTCACCCCTCCACTTT. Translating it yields CASSPTGTGQSPLHF.

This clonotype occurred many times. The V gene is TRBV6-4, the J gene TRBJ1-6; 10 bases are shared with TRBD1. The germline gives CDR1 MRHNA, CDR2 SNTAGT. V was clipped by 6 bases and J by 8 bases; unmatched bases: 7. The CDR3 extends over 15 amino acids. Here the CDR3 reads CASRPATGGDSPLHF. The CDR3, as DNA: TGTGCCAGCAGACCGGCGACAGGGGGCGATTCACCCCTCCACTTT.

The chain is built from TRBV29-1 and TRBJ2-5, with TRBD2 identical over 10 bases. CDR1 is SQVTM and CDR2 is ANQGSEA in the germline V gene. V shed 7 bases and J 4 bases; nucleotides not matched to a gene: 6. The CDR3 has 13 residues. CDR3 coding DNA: TGCAGCGCGGAGCGGGGGGGCGGAGAGACCCAGTACTTC. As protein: CSAERGGGETQYF.

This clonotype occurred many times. DNA for the CDR3: TGTGCCAGCAGCCCGAGCGGGGGAGGAGATACGCAGTATTTT. Translating gives CASSPSGGGDTQYF. The chain joins TRBV7-9 to TRBJ2-3; 8 bases agree with TRBD2. The CDR3 runs to 14 residues. Germline trimming cut 5 bases from V and 5 bases from J; bases unmatched to any gene: 6. The germline gives CDR1 SEHNR, CDR2 FQNEAQ (reference sequence).

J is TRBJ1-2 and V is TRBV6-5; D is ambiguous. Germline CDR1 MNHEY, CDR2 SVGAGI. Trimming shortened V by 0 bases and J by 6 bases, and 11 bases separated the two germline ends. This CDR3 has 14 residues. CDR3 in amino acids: CASSYSREGDGYTF. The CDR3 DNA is TGTGCCAGCAGTTACTCCCGCGAGGGTGATGGCTACACCTTC.

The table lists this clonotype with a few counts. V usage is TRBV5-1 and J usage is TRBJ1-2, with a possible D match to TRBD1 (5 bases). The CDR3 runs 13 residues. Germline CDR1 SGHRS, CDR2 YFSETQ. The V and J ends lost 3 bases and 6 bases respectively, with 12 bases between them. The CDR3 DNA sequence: TGCGCCAGCAGCTCCCCAGGCAGGGATGGCTACACCTTC. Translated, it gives CASSSPGRDGYTF.

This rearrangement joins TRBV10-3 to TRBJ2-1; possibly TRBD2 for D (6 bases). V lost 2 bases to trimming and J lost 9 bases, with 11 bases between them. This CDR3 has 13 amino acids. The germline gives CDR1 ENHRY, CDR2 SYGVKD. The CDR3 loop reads CAISEGGAGEQFF. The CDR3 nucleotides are TGTGCCATCAGTGAGGGCGGGGCCGGTGAGCAGTTCTTC.

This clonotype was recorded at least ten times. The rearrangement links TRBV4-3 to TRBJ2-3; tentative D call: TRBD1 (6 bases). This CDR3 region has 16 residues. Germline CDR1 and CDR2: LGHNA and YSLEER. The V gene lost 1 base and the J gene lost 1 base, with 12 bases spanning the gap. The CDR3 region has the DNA TGCGCCAGCAGCCAAGCCACAGGGTCCCGCACAGATACGCAGTATTTT. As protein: CASSQATGSRTDTQYF.

This CDR3 reads CASSYDGTVYQPQHF. CDR3 sequence (DNA): TGTGCCAGCAGTTACGACGGGACAGTTTATCAGCCCCAGCATTTT. J is TRBJ1-5 and V is TRBV6-5, with 7 bases that match TRBD1. This CDR3 contains 15 residues. The germline V gene has CDR1 MNHEY and CDR2 SVGAGI. V shed 2 bases, J shed 5 bases, and the junction held 6 bases outside the gene matches.

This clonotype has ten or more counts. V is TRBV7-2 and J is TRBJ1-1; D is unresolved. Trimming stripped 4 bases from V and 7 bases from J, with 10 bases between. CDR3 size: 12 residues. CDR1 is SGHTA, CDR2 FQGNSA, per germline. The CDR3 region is CASSSSWDEAFF. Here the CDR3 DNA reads TGTGCCAGCAGCTCCTCCTGGGATGAAGCTTTCTTT.

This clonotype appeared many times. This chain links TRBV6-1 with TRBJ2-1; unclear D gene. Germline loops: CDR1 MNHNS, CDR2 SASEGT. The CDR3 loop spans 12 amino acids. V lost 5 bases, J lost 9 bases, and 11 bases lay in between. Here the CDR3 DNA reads TGTGCCAGCAGTCACCTAGGCAGTGAGCAGTTCTTC. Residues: CASSHLGSEQFF.

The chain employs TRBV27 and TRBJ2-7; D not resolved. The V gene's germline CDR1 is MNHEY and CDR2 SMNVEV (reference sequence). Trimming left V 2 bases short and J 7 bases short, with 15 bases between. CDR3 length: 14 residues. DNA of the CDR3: TGTGCCAGCAGTTTAAACGTAGGCCCCGGAGAGCAGTACTTC. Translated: CASSLNVGPGEQYF.

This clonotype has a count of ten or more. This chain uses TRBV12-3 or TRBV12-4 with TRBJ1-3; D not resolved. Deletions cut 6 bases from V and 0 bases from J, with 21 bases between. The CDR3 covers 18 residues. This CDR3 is CASSSTIAPSLSGNTIYF. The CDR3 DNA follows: TGTGCCAGCAGCTCGACAATTGCTCCGTCCCTCTCTGGAAACACCATATATTTT.

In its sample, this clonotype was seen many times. The CDR3 DNA sequence: TGTGCCAGCTCACCACGGCAGGGTGATCAGCCCCAGCATTTT. Translating it yields CASSPRQGDQPQHF. J is TRBJ1-5 and V is TRBV18; D perhaps matches TRBD1 (5 bases). The CDR3 consists of 14 residues. Germline values: CDR1 KGHSH, CDR2 LQKENI. V was trimmed by 1 base and J by 5 bases, leaving 9 bases between them.

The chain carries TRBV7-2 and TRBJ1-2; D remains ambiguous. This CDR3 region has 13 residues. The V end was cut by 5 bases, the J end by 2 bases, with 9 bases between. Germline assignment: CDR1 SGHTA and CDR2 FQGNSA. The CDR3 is CASSQMGNYGYTF. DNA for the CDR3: TGTGCCAGCAGCCAGATGGGCAACTATGGCTACACCTTC.